The source of this TCR beta chain is a study of blood T cell repertoires in COVID-19 (dated by TCRdb to 2018 to 2021). Regarding the complete study: Collaborator samples came from the United States, Italy and Spain and covered acute and convalescent phases of COVID-19. The material from the prospective study consisted of cDNA or gDNA derived from T cells, B-cell-depleted T cells, or PBMCs. The dataset comprised deeply sampled blood TCRbeta repertoires from subjects exposed to, actively infected with, or recovered from COVID-19. The repertoires were made available in a free public database intended to serve as a resource for research on the immune response to SARS-CoV-2. The samples were drawn from two sources: the first 160 participants of the ongoing ImmuneRACE study, and 1,200 or so subjects contributed by 6 global collaborators. Sample metadata almost always included a de-identified subject ID, COVID-19 status, age in years and sex. Where HLA class I and class II types were available, the types were taken from metadata supplied by the sample provider, not from assay-based typing. What the work shows at the level of the full study, not this receptor alone: Clinical and demographic metadata were provided uncurated, with the amount varying by source and participant.

One collaborating source in Seattle enrolled patients while the patients were actively infected and followed the patients over time throughout the course of disease. The collaborating institutions used their own protocols to collect whole blood in K2EDTA tubes. Collaborator samples were shipped for TCRbeta analysis as frozen whole blood, isolated PBMCs, or DNA extracted from either sample type. Worth noting for this clone: Its antigen is currently not known. No much larger clone is present one base from it, and per-base qualities are unavailable.

From the cysteine up to the phenylalanine, the CDR3 has a length of 15 residues. Only the CDR3 region is kept as DNA, spanning 45 bases read in frame from base 1. V is reduced by 7 bases and J by 6 bases, leaving a spacing of 16 bases between them. The germline V gene provides CDR1 MGHDK and CDR2 SYGVNS. TCRbeta CDR3 regions were amplified from genomic DNA by means of the immunoSEQ Assay, a bias-controlled multiplex PCR. From the authors' description of their analysis: Within the assay, amplification of reference gene primers was used to estimate how many nucleated cells each sample contained. To quantify the absolute abundance of each unique TCRbeta CDR3 rearrangement, sequence reads were collapsed and filtered. For each sample, productive Simpson clonality was calculated as the square root of Simpson's diversity index across productive rearrangements. Imported from immuneACCESS, the table was reduced by TCRdb to in-frame sequences with V and J called. These copies leave out some clones; in studies compared against another copy, an unresolved V gene accounts for under half, and the cause of the remainder is not known. V and J calls plus clone size are reproduced from that table; the DNA served to infer D and trimming. For this sample the table gives approximately 78,000 clones, of which approximately 89% were detected only once. The top ten constitute 2.5% to 3% of the sample.

The sequencing input was peripheral blood. This TCR derives from a man between 50 and 59 years old with COVID-19, enrolled during active disease. The chain links TRBV25-1 with TRBJ1-6, and TRBD1 may be the D gene, going by 5 matching bases. The CDR3 is CASNPTGVSNSPLHF. The sequenced DNA is TGTGCCAGCAACCCCACAGGCGTTAGTAATTCACCCCTCCACTTT.